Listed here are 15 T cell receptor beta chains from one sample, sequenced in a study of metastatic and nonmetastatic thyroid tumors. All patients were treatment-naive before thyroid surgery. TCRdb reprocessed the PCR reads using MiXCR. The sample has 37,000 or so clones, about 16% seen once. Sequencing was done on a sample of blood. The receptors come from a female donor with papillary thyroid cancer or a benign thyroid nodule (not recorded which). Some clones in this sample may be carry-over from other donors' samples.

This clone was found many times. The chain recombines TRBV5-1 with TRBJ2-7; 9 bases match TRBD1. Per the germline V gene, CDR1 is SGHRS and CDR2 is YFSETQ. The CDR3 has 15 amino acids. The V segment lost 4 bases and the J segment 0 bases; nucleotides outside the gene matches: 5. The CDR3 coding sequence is TGCGCCAGCAGCCTTGGACAGGGGTCCTCCTACGAGCAGTACTTC. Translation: CASSLGQGSSYEQYF.

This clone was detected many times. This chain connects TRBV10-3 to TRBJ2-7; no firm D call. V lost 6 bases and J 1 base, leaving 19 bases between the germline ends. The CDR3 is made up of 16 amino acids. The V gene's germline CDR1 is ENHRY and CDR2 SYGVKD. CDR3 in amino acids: CAISLTDGVGSYEQYF. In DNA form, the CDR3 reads TGTGCCATCAGCTTAACGGACGGTGTGGGTTCCTACGAGCAGTACTTC.

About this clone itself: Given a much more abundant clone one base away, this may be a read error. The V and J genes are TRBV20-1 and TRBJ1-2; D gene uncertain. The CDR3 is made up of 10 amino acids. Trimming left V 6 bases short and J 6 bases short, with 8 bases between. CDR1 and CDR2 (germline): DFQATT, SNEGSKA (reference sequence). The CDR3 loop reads CSAAGNGYTF. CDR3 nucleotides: TGCAGTGCCGCAGGAAATGGCTACACCTTC.

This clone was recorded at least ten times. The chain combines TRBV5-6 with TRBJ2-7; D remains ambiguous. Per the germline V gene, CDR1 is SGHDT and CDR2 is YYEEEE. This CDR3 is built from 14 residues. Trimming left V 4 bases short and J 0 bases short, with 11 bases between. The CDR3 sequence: CASSLRPHSYEQYF. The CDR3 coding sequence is TGTGCCAGCAGCCTAAGGCCCCACTCCTACGAGCAGTACTTC. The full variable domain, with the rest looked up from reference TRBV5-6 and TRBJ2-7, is DAGVTQSPTHLIKTRGQQVTLRCSPKSGHDTVSWYQQALGQGPQFIFQYYEEEERQRGNFPDRFSGHQFPNYSSELNVNALLLGDSALYLCASSLRPHSYEQYFGPGTRLTVT.

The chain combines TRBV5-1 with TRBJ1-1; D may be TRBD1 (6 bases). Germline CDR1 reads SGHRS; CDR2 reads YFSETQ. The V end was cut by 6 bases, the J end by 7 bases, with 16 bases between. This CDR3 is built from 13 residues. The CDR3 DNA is TGCGCCAGCAATCTAGGGGGGGCTGGTGAAGCTTTCTTT. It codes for CASNLGGAGEAFF.

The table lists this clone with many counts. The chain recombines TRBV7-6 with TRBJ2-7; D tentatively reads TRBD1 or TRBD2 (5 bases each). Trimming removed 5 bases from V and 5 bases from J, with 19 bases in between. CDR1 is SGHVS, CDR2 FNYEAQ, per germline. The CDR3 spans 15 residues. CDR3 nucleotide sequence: TGTGCCAGCAGCCGTAGCCAAGGGGAGAGGGACGAGCAGTACTTC. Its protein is CASSRSQGERDEQYF.

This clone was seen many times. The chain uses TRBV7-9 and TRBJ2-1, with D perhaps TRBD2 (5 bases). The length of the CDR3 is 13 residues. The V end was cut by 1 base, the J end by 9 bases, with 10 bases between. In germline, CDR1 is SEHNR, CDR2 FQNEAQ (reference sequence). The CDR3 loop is CASSLGGQIEQFF. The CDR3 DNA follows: TGTGCCAGCAGCTTAGGAGGGCAAATTGAGCAGTTCTTC. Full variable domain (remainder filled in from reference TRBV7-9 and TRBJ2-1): DTGVSQNPRHKITKRGQNVTFRCDPISEHNRLYWYRQTLGQGPEFLTYFQNEAQLEKSRLLSDRFSAERPKGSFSTLEIQRTEQGDSAMYLCASSLGGQIEQFFGPGTRLTVL.

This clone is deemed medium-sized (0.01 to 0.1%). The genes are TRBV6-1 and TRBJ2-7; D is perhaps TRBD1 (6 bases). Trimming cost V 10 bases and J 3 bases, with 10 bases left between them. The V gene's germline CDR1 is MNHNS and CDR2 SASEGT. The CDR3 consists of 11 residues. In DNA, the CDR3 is TGTGCCATCAGGGGATACTACGAGCAGTACTTC. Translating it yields CAIRGYYEQYF.

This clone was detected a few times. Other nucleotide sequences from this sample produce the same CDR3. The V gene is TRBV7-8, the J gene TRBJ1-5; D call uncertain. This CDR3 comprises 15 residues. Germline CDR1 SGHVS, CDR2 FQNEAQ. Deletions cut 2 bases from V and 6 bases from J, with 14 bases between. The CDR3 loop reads CASSLMVGNGQPQHF. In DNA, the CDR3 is TGTGCCAGCAGCTTAATGGTTGGCAACGGTCAGCCCCAGCATTTT.

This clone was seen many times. CDR3 DNA sequence: TGTGCCAGCAGCCAAGATCGTGTGAATCCTAACTATGGCTACACCTTC. Translating gives CASSQDRVNPNYGYTF. The rearrangement uses TRBV3-1 and TRBJ1-2; D call uncertain. The germline V gene encodes CDR1 LGHDT and CDR2 YNNKEL (reference sequence). V was shortened by 0 bases and J by 0 bases, with 11 bases between the two germline ends. The CDR3 loop spans 16 amino acids.

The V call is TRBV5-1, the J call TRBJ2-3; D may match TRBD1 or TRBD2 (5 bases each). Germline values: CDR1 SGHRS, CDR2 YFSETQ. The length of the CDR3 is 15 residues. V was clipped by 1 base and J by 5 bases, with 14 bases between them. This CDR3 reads CASSLSQGAEDTQYF. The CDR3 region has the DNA TGCGCCAGCAGCTTGTCCCAGGGAGCGGAAGATACGCAGTATTTT.

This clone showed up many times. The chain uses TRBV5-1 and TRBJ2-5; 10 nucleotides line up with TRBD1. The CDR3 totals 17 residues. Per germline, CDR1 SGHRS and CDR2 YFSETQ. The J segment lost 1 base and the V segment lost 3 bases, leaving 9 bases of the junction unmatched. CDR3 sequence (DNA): TGCGCCAGCAGCTGGCCGGGACAGGGGATCGTCCAAGAGACCCAGTACTTC. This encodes CASSWPGQGIVQETQYF.

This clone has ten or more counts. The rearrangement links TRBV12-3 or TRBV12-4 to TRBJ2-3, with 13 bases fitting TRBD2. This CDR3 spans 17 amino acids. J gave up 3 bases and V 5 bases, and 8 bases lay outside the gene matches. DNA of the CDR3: TGTGCCAGCAGTCTCGGACGGGGACTAGCGGGGACAGATACGCAGTATTTT. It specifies CASSLGRGLAGTDTQYF.

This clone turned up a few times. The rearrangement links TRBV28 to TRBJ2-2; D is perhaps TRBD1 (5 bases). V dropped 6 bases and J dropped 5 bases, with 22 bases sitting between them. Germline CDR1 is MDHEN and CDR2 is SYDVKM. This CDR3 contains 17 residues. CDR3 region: CASSAPSGAGRTGELFF. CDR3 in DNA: TGTGCCAGCAGCGCCCCCTCTGGGGCAGGAAGAACCGGGGAGCTGTTTTTT.

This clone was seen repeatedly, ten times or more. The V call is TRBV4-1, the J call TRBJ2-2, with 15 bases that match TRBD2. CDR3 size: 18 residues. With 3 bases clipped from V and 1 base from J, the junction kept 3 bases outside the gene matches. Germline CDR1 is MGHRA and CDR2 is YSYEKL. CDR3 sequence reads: CASSQRTSGGGNTGELFF. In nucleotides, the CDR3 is TGCGCCAGCAGCCAGCGGACTAGCGGGGGGGGGAACACCGGGGAGCTGTTTTTT.